One sample yielded the 16 T cell receptor beta chains listed below, sequenced in a study of T cells after posttransplantation cyclophosphamide (dated by TCRdb to 2016 to 2017). Libraries were built with the immunoSEQ multiplex PCR assay. This is the immuneACCESS table as TCRdb keeps it, with only in-frame sequences that have V and J called. A part of the clones is gone; compared with another copy, unresolved V genes explain less than half, and the rest is unexplained. The sample table lists about 4,500 clones, about two thirds of them with a count of one. Of the sample, about 18% is held by the ten largest clones. The sample comprised memory CD8+ T cells sorted from blood. The receptors were gathered from a woman aged 60 to 75 in good health, CMV-negative, and a related stem cell transplant donor.

The V and J genes are TRBV15 and TRBJ2-3; 14 positions match TRBD2. The CDR3 covers 16 residues. In germline, CDR1 is LNHNV, CDR2 YYDKDF (reference sequence). With V trimmed by 3 bases and J by 6 bases, 5 bases remained unmatched. The CDR3 DNA sequence: TGTGCCACCAGCAGGACTAGCGGGGGGGCAGGGGATACGCAGTATTTT. Its protein is CATSRTSGGAGDTQYF.

V is TRBV2 and J is TRBJ1-1; tentative D call: TRBD1 (5 bases). The CDR3 is 15 amino acids. V lost 2 bases and J lost 0, with 10 bases in between. In germline, CDR1 is SNHLY, CDR2 FYNNEI. The CDR3 region is CASSEYQGVNTEAFF. CDR3 coding DNA: TGTGCCAGCAGTGAATATCAGGGTGTGAACACTGAAGCTTTCTTT. The full variable domain, its missing parts supplied by reference TRBV2 and TRBJ1-1, is EPEVTQTPSHQVTQMGQEVILRCVPISNHLYFYWYRQILGQKVEFLVSFYNNEISEKSEIFDDQFSVERPDGSNFTLKIRSTKLEDSAMYFCASSEYQGVNTEAFFGQGTRLTVV.

This clone was counted only a few times. The chain carries TRBV4-1 and TRBJ1-2; perhaps TRBD1 as D (5 bases). The ends were cut back, 1 base at V and 8 bases at J, with 20 bases in the middle. CDR1 is MGHRA, CDR2 YSYEKL, per germline. The CDR3 is 16 residues long. The CDR3 sequence: CASSQGWGTVESGYTF. As DNA, the CDR3 is TGCGCCAGCAGCCAAGGGTGGGGGACTGTGGAATCGGGCTACACCTTC.

The CDR3 sequence is CASSLSSPLADDTDTQYF. The CDR3 bases are TGTGCCAGCAGTTTATCTTCCCCACTAGCGGACGACACAGATACGCAGTATTTT. J is TRBJ2-3 and V is TRBV27; TRBD2 matches 8 bases. The CDR3 extends over 18 amino acids. V was pared by 0 bases and J by 2 bases, with 10 bases of the junction left unmatched. CDR1 is MNHEY and CDR2 is SMNVEV in the germline V gene (reference sequence).

The chain's CDR3 is CASSPSGAGDGTGELFF. CDR3 nucleotide sequence: TGTGCCAGCAGCCCTAGCGGGGCGGGAGATGGCACCGGGGAGCTGTTTTTT. The chain links TRBV7-9 to TRBJ2-2, with 9 bases fitting TRBD2. Germline V CDR1 and CDR2: SEHNR, FQNEAQ (reference sequence). The length of the CDR3 is 17 residues. The ends lost 5 bases at V and 4 bases at J; junction bases unmatched: 11.

This clone was observed a single time. V and J are TRBV5-1 and TRBJ2-7; 7 positions match TRBD2. This CDR3 is 15 amino acids long. Trimming cost V 3 bases and J 0 bases; bases outside gene matches: 6. Per germline, CDR1 SGHRS and CDR2 YFSETQ. The CDR3 bases are TGCGCCAGCAGCTCCGTCGGGGGGAACTCCTACGAGCAGTACTTC. The encoded protein is CASSSVGGNSYEQYF.

This clone has only a few counts. The genes are TRBV4-1 and TRBJ2-7, with 10 bases matching TRBD2. The ends lost 1 base at V and 5 bases at J; junction bases unmatched: 8. The CDR3 extends over 16 amino acids. Germline V lookup: CDR1 MGHRA, CDR2 YSYEKL. The CDR3 is CASSQVGTSEINEQYF. The CDR3 DNA sequence: TGCGCCAGCAGCCAAGTGGGGACTAGCGAGATCAACGAGCAGTACTTC.

The V and J genes are TRBV10-3 and TRBJ2-7; 7 bases align to TRBD1. V was clipped by 8 bases and J by 5 bases; unmatched bases: 9. The CDR3 loop spans 13 amino acids. Germline V CDR1 and CDR2: ENHRY, SYGVKD. CDR3 residues: CAIGTGTADEQYF. As DNA, the CDR3 is TGTGCCATCGGCACCGGGACAGCCGACGAGCAGTACTTC.

The CDR3 DNA is TGTGCCAGCAGTTTCGGGTACAATGAGCAGTTCTTC. Amino acids: CASSFGYNEQFF. The rearrangement uses TRBV27 and TRBJ2-1, with unresolved D. The CDR3 length is 12 residues. From germline, CDR1 is MNHEY and CDR2 SMNVEV (reference sequence). V was shortened by 3 bases and J by 4 bases, with 4 bases between the two germline ends.

The V and J genes are TRBV11-2 and TRBJ2-1; 8 bases are a match to TRBD1. The CDR3 length is 16 residues. Germline V gene data show CDR1 as SGHAT and CDR2 as FQNNGV. Trimming took 5 bases from V and 10 from J; bases not matched to a gene: 16. The CDR3 reads CASSPGQGLFWGEQFF. CDR3 in DNA: TGTGCCAGCAGCCCCGGACAGGGTCTCTTTTGGGGGGAGCAGTTCTTC. The full variable domain, its missing parts supplied by reference TRBV11-2 and TRBJ2-1, is EAGVAQSPRYKIIEKRQSVAFWCNPISGHATLYWYQQILGQGPKLLIQFQNNGVVDDSQLPKDRFSAERLKGVDSTLKIQPAKLEDSAVYLCASSPGQGLFWGEQFFGPGTRLTVL.

The chain recombines TRBV27 with TRBJ1-6; 9 bases are shared with TRBD1. Losses at the gene ends were 3 bases for V and 7 bases for J; bases not matched to a gene: 1. The CDR3 is 14 amino acids. Germline V gives CDR1 MNHEY, CDR2 SMNVEV (reference sequence). CDR3 in DNA: TGTGCCAGCAGTTTTGGGACAGGGAATTCACCCCTCCACTTT. This encodes CASSFGTGNSPLHF.

This clone was observed a handful of times. J is TRBJ2-7 and V is TRBV4-3; TRBD2 might be the D (6 bases). Germline V lookup: CDR1 LGHNA, CDR2 YSLEER. The CDR3 has 15 amino acids. The ends were cut back, 0 bases at V and 2 bases at J, with 11 bases in the middle. The CDR3 DNA reads TGCGCCAGCAGCCAAGAGCCCGGGGGAGCCTACGAGCAGTACTTC. Protein: CASSQEPGGAYEQYF.

The CDR3 reads CASSTTDRDYEQYF. CDR3 coding DNA: TGTGCCAGCAGTACCACTGACAGGGACTACGAGCAGTACTTC. The V and J genes are TRBV6-5 and TRBJ2-7; 7 bases fit TRBD1. Germline V gene data show CDR1 as MNHEY and CDR2 as SVGAGI. The trim removed 5 bases at V and 3 bases at J, leaving 7 bases unmatched. The CDR3 runs to 14 residues.

The rearrangement joins TRBV27 to TRBJ1-4, with TRBD1 as a possible D gene (5 bases). The V gene's germline CDR1 is MNHEY and CDR2 SMNVEV (reference sequence). The CDR3 extends over 17 amino acids. Trimming shortened V by 2 bases and J by 0 bases, and 13 bases separated the two germline ends. CDR3 DNA sequence: TGTGCCAGCAGTTTAAACTACCTCAGGGCAACTAATGAAAAACTGTTTTTT. The encoded protein is CASSLNYLRATNEKLFF.

V is TRBV7-9 and J is TRBJ2-7; a possible D gene is TRBD1 (6 bases). V was clipped by 4 bases and J by 7 bases, with 17 bases between them. The CDR3 has 14 amino acids. Per the germline V gene, CDR1 is SEHNR and CDR2 is FQNEAQ (reference sequence). CDR3 sequence: CASSSDNRVEEQYF. The DNA of the CDR3 is TGTGCCAGCAGCTCCGACAACAGGGTCGAAGAGCAGTACTTC.

The V call is TRBV21-1, the J call TRBJ2-1; TRBD2, the table's D call, was not compared with the DNA. TRBV21-1 is listed as a pseudogene. This CDR3 has 16 residues. The DNA of the CDR3 is TGTGCCAGCAGCAAAAGTGGCGCGGGGGGCAGGAATGAGCAGTTCTTC. Translated, it gives CASSKSGAGGRNEQFF.